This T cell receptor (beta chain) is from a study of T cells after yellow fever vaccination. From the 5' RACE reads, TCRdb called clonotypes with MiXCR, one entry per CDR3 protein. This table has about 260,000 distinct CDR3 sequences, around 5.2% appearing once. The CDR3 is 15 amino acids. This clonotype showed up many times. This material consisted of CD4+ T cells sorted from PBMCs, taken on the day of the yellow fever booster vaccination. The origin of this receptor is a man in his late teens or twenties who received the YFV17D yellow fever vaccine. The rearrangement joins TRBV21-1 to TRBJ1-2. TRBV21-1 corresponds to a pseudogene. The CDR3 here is CASSKPSVANYGYTF. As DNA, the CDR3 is TGTGCCAGCAGCAAGCCCAGCGTAGCTAACTATGGCTACACCTTC.